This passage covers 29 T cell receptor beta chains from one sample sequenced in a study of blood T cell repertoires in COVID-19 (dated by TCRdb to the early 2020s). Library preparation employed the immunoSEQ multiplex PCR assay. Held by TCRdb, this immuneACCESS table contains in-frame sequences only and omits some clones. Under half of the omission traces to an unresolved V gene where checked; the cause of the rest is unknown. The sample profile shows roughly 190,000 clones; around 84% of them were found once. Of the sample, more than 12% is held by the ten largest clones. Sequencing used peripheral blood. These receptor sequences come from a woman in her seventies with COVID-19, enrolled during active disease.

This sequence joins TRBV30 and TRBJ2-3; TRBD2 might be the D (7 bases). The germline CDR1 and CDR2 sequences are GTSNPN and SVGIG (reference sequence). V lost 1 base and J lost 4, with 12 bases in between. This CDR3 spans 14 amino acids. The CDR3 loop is CAWSEGGGSDTQYF. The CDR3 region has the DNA TGTGCCTGGAGTGAAGGCGGGGGCTCAGATACGCAGTATTTT.

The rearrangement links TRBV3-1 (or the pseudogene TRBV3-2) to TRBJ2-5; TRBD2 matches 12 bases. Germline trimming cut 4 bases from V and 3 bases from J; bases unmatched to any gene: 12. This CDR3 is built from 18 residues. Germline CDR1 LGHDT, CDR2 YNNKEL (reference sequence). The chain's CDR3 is CASSLLTSGRAKKETQYF. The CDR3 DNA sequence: TGTGCCAGCAGCCTACTGACTAGCGGGAGAGCGAAAAAAGAGACCCAGTACTTC.

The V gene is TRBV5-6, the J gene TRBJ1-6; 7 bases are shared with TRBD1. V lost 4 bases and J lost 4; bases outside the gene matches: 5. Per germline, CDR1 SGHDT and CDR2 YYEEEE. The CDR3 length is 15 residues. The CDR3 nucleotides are TGTGCCAGCAGCGGGGGACAGCTTTATAATTCACCCCTCCACTTT. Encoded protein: CASSGGQLYNSPLHF.

The CDR3 nucleotides are TGTGCCAGCAGTTTAAGTCTAGCGGGAGGTCGGGAGACCCAGTACTTC. Its translation is CASSLSLAGGRETQYF. The rearrangement links TRBV27 to TRBJ2-5, with 11 bases identical to TRBD2. J gave up 5 bases and V 2 bases, and 7 bases lay outside the gene matches. The CDR3 extends over 16 amino acids. Germline V CDR1 and CDR2: MNHEY, SMNVEV (reference sequence).

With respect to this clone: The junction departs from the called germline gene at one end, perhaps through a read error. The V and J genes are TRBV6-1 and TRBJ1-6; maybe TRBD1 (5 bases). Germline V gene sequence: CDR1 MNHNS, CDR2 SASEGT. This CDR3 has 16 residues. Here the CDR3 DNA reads TGTGCCAGCAGAGAAGGACAACAATCTGATAATTCACCCCTCCACTTT. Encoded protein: CASREGQQSDNSPLHF.

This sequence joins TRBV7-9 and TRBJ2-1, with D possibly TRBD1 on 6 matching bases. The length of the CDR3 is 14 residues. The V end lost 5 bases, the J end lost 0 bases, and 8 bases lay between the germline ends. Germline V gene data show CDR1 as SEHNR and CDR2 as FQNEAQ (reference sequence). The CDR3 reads CASSLRGSYNEQFF. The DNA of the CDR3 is TGTGCCAGCAGCCTCAGGGGCTCCTACAATGAGCAGTTCTTC.

CDR3 bases: TGTGCCGAGACTAGCGGGAGCACAGATACGCAGTATTTT. This codes for CAETSGSTDTQYF. J is TRBJ2-3 and V is TRBV30, with TRBD2 matching over 10 bases. With V trimmed by 8 bases and J by 0 bases, 2 bases remained unmatched. Germline assignment: CDR1 GTSNPN and CDR2 SVGIG (reference sequence). This CDR3 is built from 13 residues.

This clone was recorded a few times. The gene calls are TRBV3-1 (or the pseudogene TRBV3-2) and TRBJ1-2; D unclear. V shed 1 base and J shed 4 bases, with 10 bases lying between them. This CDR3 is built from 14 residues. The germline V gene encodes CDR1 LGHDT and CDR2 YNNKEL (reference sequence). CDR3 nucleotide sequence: TGTGCCAGCAGCCAAGGGCAGGCCGCCTATGGCTACACCTTC. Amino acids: CASSQGQAAYGYTF.

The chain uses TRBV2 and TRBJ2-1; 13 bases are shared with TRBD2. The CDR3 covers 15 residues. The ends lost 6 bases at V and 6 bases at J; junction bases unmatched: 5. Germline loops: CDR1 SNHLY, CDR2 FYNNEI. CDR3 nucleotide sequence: TGTGCCAGCAGCGCCGGACTAGCGGGGGTCAATGAGCAGTTCTTC. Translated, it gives CASSAGLAGVNEQFF.

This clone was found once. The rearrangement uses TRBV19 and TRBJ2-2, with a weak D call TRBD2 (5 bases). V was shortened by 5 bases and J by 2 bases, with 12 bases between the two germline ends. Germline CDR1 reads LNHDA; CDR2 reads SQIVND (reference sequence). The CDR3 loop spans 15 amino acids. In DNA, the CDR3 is TGTGCCAGTAGTGCTTCGGGGTTTAACACCGGGGAGCTGTTTTTT. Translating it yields CASSASGFNTGELFF.

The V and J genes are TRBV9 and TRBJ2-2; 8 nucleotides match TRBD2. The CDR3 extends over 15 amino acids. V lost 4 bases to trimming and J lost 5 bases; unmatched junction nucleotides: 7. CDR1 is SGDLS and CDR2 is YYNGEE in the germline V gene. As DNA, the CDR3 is TGTGCCAGCAGCTTGGGACTAGTACAGACCGGGGAGCTGTTTTTT. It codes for CASSLGLVQTGELFF.

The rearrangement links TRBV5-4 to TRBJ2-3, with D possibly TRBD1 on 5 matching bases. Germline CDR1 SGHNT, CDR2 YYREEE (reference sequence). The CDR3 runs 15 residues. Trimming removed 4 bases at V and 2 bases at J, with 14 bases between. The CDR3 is CASSRGGVYTDTQYF. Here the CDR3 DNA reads TGTGCCAGCAGCAGGGGTGGTGTTTACACAGATACGCAGTATTTT.

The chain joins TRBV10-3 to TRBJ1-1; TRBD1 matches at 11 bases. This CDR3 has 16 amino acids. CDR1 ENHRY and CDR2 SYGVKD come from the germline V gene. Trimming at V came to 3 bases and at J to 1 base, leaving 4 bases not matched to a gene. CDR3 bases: TGTGCCATCAGTGAATTAGGGACAGGGGGGAACACTGAAGCTTTCTTT. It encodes CAISELGTGGNTEAFF.

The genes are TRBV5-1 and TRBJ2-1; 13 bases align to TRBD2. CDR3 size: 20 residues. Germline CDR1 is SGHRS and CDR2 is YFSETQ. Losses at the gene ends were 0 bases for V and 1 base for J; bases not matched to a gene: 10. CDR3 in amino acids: CASSLGPTSGGHGSYNEQFF. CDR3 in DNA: TGCGCCAGCAGCTTGGGGCCGACTAGCGGGGGGCATGGATCCTACAATGAGCAGTTCTTC.

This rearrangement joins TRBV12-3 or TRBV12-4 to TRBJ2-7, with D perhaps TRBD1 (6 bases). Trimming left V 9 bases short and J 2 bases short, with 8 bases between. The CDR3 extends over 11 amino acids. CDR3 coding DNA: TGTGCCAGGGGACAAGCCTACGAGCAGTACGTC. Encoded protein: CARGQAYEQYV.

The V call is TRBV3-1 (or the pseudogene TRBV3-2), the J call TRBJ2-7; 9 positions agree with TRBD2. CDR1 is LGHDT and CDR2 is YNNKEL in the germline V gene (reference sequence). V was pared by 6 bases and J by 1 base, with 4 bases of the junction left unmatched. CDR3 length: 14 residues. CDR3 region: CASSLAGPSYEQYF. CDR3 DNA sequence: TGTGCCAGCAGTCTAGCGGGACCTTCCTACGAGCAGTACTTC.

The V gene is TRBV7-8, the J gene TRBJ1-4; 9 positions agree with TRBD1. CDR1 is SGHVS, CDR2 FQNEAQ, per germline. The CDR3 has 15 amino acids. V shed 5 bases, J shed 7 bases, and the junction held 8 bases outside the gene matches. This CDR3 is CASSIQGAGSEKLFF. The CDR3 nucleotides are TGTGCCAGCAGCATACAGGGGGCCGGGAGTGAAAAACTGTTTTTT.

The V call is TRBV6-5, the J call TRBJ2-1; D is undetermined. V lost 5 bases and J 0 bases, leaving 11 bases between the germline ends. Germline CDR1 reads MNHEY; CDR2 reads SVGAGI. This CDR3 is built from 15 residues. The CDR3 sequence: CASSPDWSSYNEQFF. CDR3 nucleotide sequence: TGTGCCAGCAGTCCAGACTGGAGCTCCTACAATGAGCAGTTCTTC.

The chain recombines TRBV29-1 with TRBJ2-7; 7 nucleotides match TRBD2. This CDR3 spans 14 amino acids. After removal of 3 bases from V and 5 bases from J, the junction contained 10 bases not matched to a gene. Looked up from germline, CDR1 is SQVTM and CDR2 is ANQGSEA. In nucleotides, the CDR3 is TGCAGCGTTGATCCGGGCGGGGGTTATCACGAGCAGTACTTC. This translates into CSVDPGGGYHEQYF.

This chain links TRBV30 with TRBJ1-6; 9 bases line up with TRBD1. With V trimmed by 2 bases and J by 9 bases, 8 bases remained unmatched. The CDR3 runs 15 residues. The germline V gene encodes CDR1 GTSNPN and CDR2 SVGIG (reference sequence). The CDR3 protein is CAWSQGGQGLSPLHF. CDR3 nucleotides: TGTGCCTGGAGTCAAGGGGGACAGGGACTTTCACCCCTCCACTTT.

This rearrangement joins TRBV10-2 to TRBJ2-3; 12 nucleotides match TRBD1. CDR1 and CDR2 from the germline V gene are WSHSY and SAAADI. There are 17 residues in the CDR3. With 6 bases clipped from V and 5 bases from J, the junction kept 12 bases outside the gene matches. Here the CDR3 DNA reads TGCGCCAGCAGCCGCCGGGACAGGGGGCGCTTTGGAGATACGCAGTATTTT. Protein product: CASSRRDRGRFGDTQYF.

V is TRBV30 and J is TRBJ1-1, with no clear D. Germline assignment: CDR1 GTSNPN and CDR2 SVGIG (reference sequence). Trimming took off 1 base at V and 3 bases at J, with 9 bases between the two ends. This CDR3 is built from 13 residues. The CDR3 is CAWSGREYTEAFF. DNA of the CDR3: TGTGCCTGGAGTGGTCGGGAGTACACTGAAGCTTTCTTT. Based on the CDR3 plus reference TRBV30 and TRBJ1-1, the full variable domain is SQTIHQWPATLVQPVGSPLSLECTVEGTSNPNLYWYRQAAGRGLQLLFYSVGIGQISSEVPQNLSASRPQDRQFILSSKKLLLSDSGFYLCAWSGREYTEAFFGQGTRLTVV.

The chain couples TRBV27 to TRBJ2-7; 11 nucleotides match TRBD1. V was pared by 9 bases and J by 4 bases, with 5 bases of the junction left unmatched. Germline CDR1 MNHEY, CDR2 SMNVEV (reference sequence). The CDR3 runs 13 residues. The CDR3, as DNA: TGTGCCAGTACCGGGACAGGGGGTTACGAGCAGTACTTC. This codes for CASTGTGGYEQYF.

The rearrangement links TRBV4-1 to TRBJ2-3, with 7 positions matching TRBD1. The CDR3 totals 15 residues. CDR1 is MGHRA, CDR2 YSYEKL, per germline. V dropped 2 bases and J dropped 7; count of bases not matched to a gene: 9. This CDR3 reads CASSQNEGAPNTQYF. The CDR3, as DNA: TGCGCCAGCAGCCAAAATGAGGGGGCCCCGAATACGCAGTATTTT.

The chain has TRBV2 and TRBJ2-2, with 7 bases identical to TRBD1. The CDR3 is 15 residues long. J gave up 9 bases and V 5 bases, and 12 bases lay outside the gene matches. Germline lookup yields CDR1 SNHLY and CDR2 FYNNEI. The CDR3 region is CASSTDRPSTRELFF. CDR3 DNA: TGTGCCAGCAGTACGGACAGGCCTAGTACGAGGGAGCTGTTTTTT.

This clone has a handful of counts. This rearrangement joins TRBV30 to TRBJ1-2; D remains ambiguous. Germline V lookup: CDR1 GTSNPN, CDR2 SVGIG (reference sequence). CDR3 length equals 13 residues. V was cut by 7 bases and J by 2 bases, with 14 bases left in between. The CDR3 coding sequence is TGTGCCTTGGCTTTGGGAGGCAACTATGGCTACACCTTC. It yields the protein CALALGGNYGYTF.

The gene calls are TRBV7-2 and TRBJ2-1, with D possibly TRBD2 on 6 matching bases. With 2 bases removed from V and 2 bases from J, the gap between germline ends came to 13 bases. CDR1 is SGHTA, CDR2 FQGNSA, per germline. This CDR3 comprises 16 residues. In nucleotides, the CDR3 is TGTGCCAGCAGCTTATCTCTAGCGCCCCCCTACAATGAGCAGTTCTTC. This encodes CASSLSLAPPYNEQFF.

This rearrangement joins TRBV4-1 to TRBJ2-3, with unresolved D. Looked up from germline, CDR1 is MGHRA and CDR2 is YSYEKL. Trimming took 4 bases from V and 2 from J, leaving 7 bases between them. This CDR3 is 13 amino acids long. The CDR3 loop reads CASSRDITDTQYF. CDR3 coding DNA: TGCGCCAGCAGCCGAGATATCACAGATACGCAGTATTTT.

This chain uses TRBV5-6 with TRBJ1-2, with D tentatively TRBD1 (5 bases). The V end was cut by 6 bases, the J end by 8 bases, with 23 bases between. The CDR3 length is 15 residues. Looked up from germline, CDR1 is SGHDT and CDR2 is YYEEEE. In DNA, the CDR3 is TGTGCCAGCAACCAATTAGTCCTGCAGGGCGCCGGCTACACCTTC. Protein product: CASNQLVLQGAGYTF.